The 26 T cell receptor beta chains given below trace back to one sample, sequenced in a study of STAT5B mutations in CD4+ large granular lymphocyte leukemia. Clones were sequenced by immunoSEQ multiplex PCR, and TCRdb holds only the in-frame ones, with some missing. This table holds 25,000 to 30,000 clones, roughly three quarters found once. The sequencing sample was made of CD4+ T cells from blood buffy coats. The source is a human donor in good health.

The chain recombines TRBV18 with TRBJ2-7; TRBD1 aligns across 8 bases. Germline V gene lookup returns CDR1 KGHSH and CDR2 LQKENI. This CDR3 contains 15 residues. With V trimmed by 3 bases and J by 3 bases, 7 bases remained unmatched. CDR3 coding DNA: TGTGCCAGCTCACCGTCAGGGGGCCTGGTCTACGAGCAGTACTTC. It specifies CASSPSGGLVYEQYF. Looking up the rest from reference TRBV18 and TRBJ2-7 gives the full variable domain: NAGVMQNPRHLVRRRGQEARLRCSPMKGHSHVYWYRQLPEEGLKFMVYLQKENIIDESGMPKERFSAEFPKEGPSILRIQQVVRGDSAAYFCASSPSGGLVYEQYFGPGTRLTVT.

The rearrangement links TRBV5-1 to TRBJ2-5; 7 bases agree with TRBD2. J lost 4 bases, V lost 1 base, and 1 base had no gene match. The CDR3 has 13 residues. Germline-derived CDR1 and CDR2 are SGHRS and YFSETQ. The CDR3 loop is CASSLWGGETQYF. The CDR3 coding sequence is TGCGCCAGCAGCTTGTGGGGGGGAGAGACCCAGTACTTC. Complete variable domain (other parts from reference TRBV5-1 and TRBJ2-5): KAGVTQTPRYLIKTRGQQVTLSCSPISGHRSVSWYQQTPGQGLQFLFEYFSETQRNKGNFPGRFSGRQFSNSRSEMNVSTLELGDSALYLCASSLWGGETQYFGPGTRLLVL.

The DNA of the CDR3 is TGTGCCAGCAGCTTGGGGCCCCATCAGCCCCAGCATTTT. Residues: CASSLGPHQPQHF. The V and J genes are TRBV5-6 and TRBJ1-5, with unresolved D. Germline V gene lookup returns CDR1 SGHDT and CDR2 YYEEEE. The length of the CDR3 is 13 residues. V shed 0 bases and J shed 5 bases, with 6 bases lying between them.

This chain joins TRBV15 and TRBJ2-6; D is unresolved. This CDR3 has 16 amino acids. Trimming took off 5 bases at V and 1 base at J, with 12 bases between the two ends. The germline V gene has CDR1 LNHNV and CDR2 YYDKDF (reference sequence). The CDR3 nucleotides read TGTGCCACCAGCCCAGAGTTGGCTTCTGGGGCCAACGTCCTGACTTTC. Its protein is CATSPELASGANVLTF.

This sequence joins TRBV5-6 and TRBJ2-7; 10 positions agree with TRBD1. V trimming: 2 bases; J trimming: 6 bases; junction bases outside the gene matches: 8. Per the germline V gene, CDR1 is SGHDT and CDR2 is YYEEEE. The CDR3 spans 15 residues. The DNA of the CDR3 is TGTGCCAGCAGCTTTACGGGACAGGGGCTTGGCGAGCAGTACGTC. Residues: CASSFTGQGLGEQYV.

The rearrangement joins TRBV6-1 to TRBJ1-3, with D unclear. The CDR3 is made up of 14 amino acids. The germline V gene has CDR1 MNHNS and CDR2 SASEGT. V lost 5 bases and J lost 0, with 8 bases in between. CDR3 nucleotides: TGTGCCAGCAGTCAGGACCACTCTGGAAACACCATATATTTT. It specifies CASSQDHSGNTIYF.

The gene calls are TRBV18 and TRBJ2-5; the match to TRBD1 covers 8 bases. This CDR3 contains 16 residues. The V and J ends lost 2 bases and 3 bases, in that order; junction bases with no gene match: 8. Per the germline V gene, CDR1 is KGHSH and CDR2 is LQKENI. The CDR3 DNA reads TGTGCCAGCTCACCAGTGCAGGGGGCCAGCGAAGAGACCCAGTACTTC. Translating it yields CASSPVQGASEETQYF.

V usage is TRBV2 and J usage is TRBJ2-1; 8 bases fit TRBD2. With V trimmed by 4 bases and J by 5 bases, 10 bases remained unmatched. This CDR3 contains 16 residues. Germline V gene lookup returns CDR1 SNHLY and CDR2 FYNNEI. Here the CDR3 reads CASSGVDLAGHNEQFF. The CDR3 bases are TGTGCCAGCAGTGGAGTAGACCTAGCGGGCCACAATGAGCAGTTCTTC.

This clone was observed a few times. This sequence joins TRBV2 and TRBJ1-3, with D tentatively TRBD1 (5 bases). Trimming pared 7 bases from V and 0 bases from J, leaving 7 bases between. The germline V gene has CDR1 SNHLY and CDR2 FYNNEI. The CDR3 is made up of 13 amino acids. Written as DNA, the CDR3 is TGTGCCAGCACGGGGGGCTCTGGAAACACCATATATTTT. Amino acid sequence: CASTGGSGNTIYF. The variable domain in full, completed from reference TRBV2 and TRBJ1-3, reads EPEVTQTPSHQVTQMGQEVILRCVPISNHLYFYWYRQILGQKVEFLVSFYNNEISEKSEIFDDQFSVERPDGSNFTLKIRSTKLEDSAMYFCASTGGSGNTIYFGEGSWLTVV.

The rearrangement joins TRBV11-2 to TRBJ2-4; no firm D call. Trimming stripped 5 bases from V and 0 bases from J, with 8 bases between. This CDR3 spans 14 amino acids. Germline lookup yields CDR1 SGHAT and CDR2 FQNNGV. The CDR3 is CASSPVVAKNIQYF. The CDR3 DNA is TGTGCCAGCAGCCCCGTGGTAGCCAAAAACATTCAGTACTTC. Based on the CDR3 plus reference TRBV11-2 and TRBJ2-4, the full variable domain is EAGVAQSPRYKIIEKRQSVAFWCNPISGHATLYWYQQILGQGPKLLIQFQNNGVVDDSQLPKDRFSAERLKGVDSTLKIQPAKLEDSAVYLCASSPVVAKNIQYFGAGTRLSVL.

This clone was detected only a few times. This sequence joins TRBV7-3 and TRBJ1-1; 7 bases fit TRBD1. After removal of 5 bases from V and 5 bases from J, the junction contained 8 bases not matched to a gene. Germline V gives CDR1 SGHTA, CDR2 FQGTGA. This CDR3 comprises 14 residues. In nucleotides, the CDR3 is TGTGCCAGCAGCCCATCGGGACAGAGGACTGAAGCTTTCTTT. This translates into CASSPSGQRTEAFF. The full variable domain, its missing parts supplied by reference TRBV7-3 and TRBJ1-1, is GAGVSQTPSNKVTEKGKYVELRCDPISGHTALYWYRQSLGQGPEFLIYFQGTGAADDSGLPNDRFFAVRPEGSVSTLKIQRTERGDSAVYLCASSPSGQRTEAFFGQGTRLTVV.

V is TRBV7-9 and J is TRBJ1-5, with D hard to call. Trimming stripped 1 base from V and 2 bases from J, with 9 bases between. The CDR3 covers 15 residues. Per the germline V gene, CDR1 is SEHNR and CDR2 is FQNEAQ (reference sequence). CDR3 coding DNA: TGTGCCAGCAGCTTAGGGGAGGGAGGCAATCAGCCCCAGCATTTT. Translating it yields CASSLGEGGNQPQHF.

The gene calls are TRBV2 and TRBJ1-6, with 7 bases aligning to TRBD1. Germline V gene sequence: CDR1 SNHLY, CDR2 FYNNEI. CDR3 size: 14 residues. The junction had 5 bases not matched to a gene; V was cut back by 3 bases and J by 9 bases. As DNA, the CDR3 is TGTGCCAGCAGTGAGGGCAGGGGGGGTTCACCCCTCCACTTT. Protein product: CASSEGRGGSPLHF.

This rearrangement joins TRBV5-4 to TRBJ2-2; 9 bases align to TRBD1. The CDR3 has 16 amino acids. Unmatched junction bases numbered 11, after V lost 4 bases and J lost 7 bases. Germline V CDR1 and CDR2: SGHNT, YYREEE (reference sequence). CDR3 sequence reads: CASSRLGQGVHGELFF. CDR3 sequence (DNA): TGTGCCAGCAGCCGGTTGGGACAGGGTGTTCACGGGGAGCTGTTTTTT.

This sequence joins TRBV5-4 and TRBJ2-3; D is undetermined. Trimming pared 0 bases from V and 0 bases from J, leaving 11 bases between. Germline assignment: CDR1 SGHNT and CDR2 YYREEE (reference sequence). This CDR3 comprises 16 residues. This chain's CDR3 is CASSLAQLGSTDTQYF. The CDR3, as DNA: TGTGCCAGCAGCTTGGCACAGCTAGGAAGCACAGATACGCAGTATTTT.

The CDR3 loop is CASSLQGAGNTIYF. The CDR3 DNA reads as TGTGCCAGCAGCCTACAGGGGGCTGGAAACACCATATATTTT. The V gene is TRBV4-2, the J gene TRBJ1-3; TRBD1 matches 8 bases. V was pared by 4 bases and J by 2 bases, with 1 base of the junction left unmatched. Germline V lookup: CDR1 LGHNA, CDR2 YNFKEQ. The CDR3 consists of 14 residues.

The chain employs TRBV30 and TRBJ1-2; D is possibly TRBD1 (6 bases). This CDR3 comprises 14 residues. V was trimmed by 1 base and J by 6 bases, leaving 15 bases between them. Germline V gives CDR1 GTSNPN, CDR2 SVGIG (reference sequence). The CDR3 DNA reads as TGTGCCTGGAGTGGGATACCTGGGGACAATGGCTACACCTTC. It codes for CAWSGIPGDNGYTF.

A word on this clone: A junction boundary mismatches the germline segment, possibly from a read error. The genes are TRBV10-3 and TRBJ1-2; D unresolved. The CDR3 is 12 amino acids. CDR1 is ENHRY, CDR2 SYGVKD, per germline. CDR3 sequence: CAISPGVGPPDF. CDR3 DNA: TGTGCCATCAGCCCCGGGGTAGGCCCGCCGGATTTC.

This clone was seen a few times. This chain joins TRBV4-1 and TRBJ1-1; 9 nucleotides match TRBD1. Germline V gene sequence: CDR1 MGHRA, CDR2 YSYEKL. The V and J ends lost 3 bases and 6 bases, in that order; junction bases with no gene match: 2. CDR3 length: 13 amino acids. The CDR3 DNA reads TGCGCCAGCAGCCACAGGACAGGGGCTGAAGCTTTCTTT. Translated, it gives CASSHRTGAEAFF.

The V call is TRBV10-3, the J call TRBJ1-1; D possibly corresponds to TRBD1 (6 bases). In germline, CDR1 is ENHRY, CDR2 SYGVKD. The CDR3 sequence is 15 residues long. Trimming stripped 3 bases from V and 4 bases from J, with 15 bases between. In DNA form, the CDR3 reads TGTGCCATCAGTGAAACCGACAGGACTGGCACTGAAGCTTTCTTT. This encodes CAISETDRTGTEAFF.

The V gene is TRBV7-2, the J gene TRBJ2-3; weak D call: TRBD1 (5 bases). With 1 base removed from V and 4 bases from J, the gap between germline ends came to 15 bases. There are 16 residues in the CDR3. Per the germline V gene, CDR1 is SGHTA and CDR2 is FQGNSA. CDR3 nucleotide sequence: TGTGCCAGCAGCTTAGGAGCGACAGTCAGCGCAGATACGCAGTATTTT. Residues: CASSLGATVSADTQYF.

V is TRBV5-1 and J is TRBJ2-1; D unresolved. V dropped 0 bases and J dropped 5 bases, with 6 bases sitting between them. The CDR3 is 13 residues long. Looked up from germline, CDR1 is SGHRS and CDR2 is YFSETQ. CDR3 sequence: CASSLDGNNEQFF. In DNA, the CDR3 is TGCGCCAGCAGCTTGGACGGAAACAATGAGCAGTTCTTC.

The V and J genes are TRBV7-8 and TRBJ2-7, with 7 bases matching TRBD1. CDR1 SGHVS and CDR2 FQNEAQ come from the germline V gene. The CDR3 spans 14 residues. Trimming cost V 1 base and J 3 bases; bases outside gene matches: 3. Here the CDR3 DNA reads TGTGCCAGCAGCTTAGACAACAGGGGCTACGAGCAGTACGTC. Protein: CASSLDNRGYEQYV.

The chain carries TRBV5-4 and TRBJ2-5, with D tentatively TRBD1 (5 bases). Looked up from germline, CDR1 is SGHNT and CDR2 is YYREEE (reference sequence). The CDR3 is made up of 13 amino acids. Trimming removed 4 bases at V and 1 base at J, with 8 bases between. CDR3 DNA sequence: TGTGCCAGCAGCGGGGCCCCCCAAGAGACCCAGTACTTC. It yields the protein CASSGAPQETQYF.

V is TRBV5-6 and J is TRBJ2-1, with TRBD1 matching over 7 bases. The CDR3 extends over 15 amino acids. Per germline, CDR1 SGHDT and CDR2 YYEEEE. J lost 3 bases, V lost 4 bases, and 7 bases had no gene match. The CDR3 sequence is CASSLTGQSYNEQFF. DNA of the CDR3: TGTGCCAGCAGCCTCACGGGACAGAGCTACAATGAGCAGTTCTTC.

The chain combines TRBV6-1 with TRBJ2-1; D is unresolved. Germline assignment: CDR1 MNHNS and CDR2 SASEGT. The CDR3 is 13 residues long. Trimming removed 1 base from V and 5 bases from J, with 6 bases in between. The CDR3 DNA reads TGTGCCAGCAGTGAAGGGAATGACAATGAGCAGTTCTTC. It yields the protein CASSEGNDNEQFF.